The 27 T cell receptor beta chains below all came from one sample that was sequenced in a study of cytomegalovirus exposure and HLA in healthy donors. Primers: 60 Vbeta forward and 13 Jbeta reverse. Using immunoSEQ multiplex PCR, the repertoire was profiled, and TCRdb retains in-frame clones only, with some absent. The profile shows around 100,000 clones, 60% to 80% of them singletons. The sequencing sample was made of PBMCs. Receptor source: a man aged 60-69 years in good health and CMV-seropositive.

The V and J genes are TRBV11-3 and TRBJ2-1; a weak D match, TRBD2 (6 bases). Trimming shortened V by 2 bases and J by 6 bases, and 8 bases separated the two germline ends. The CDR3 runs 13 residues. Looked up from germline, CDR1 is SGHNT and CDR2 is YENEEA. The CDR3 DNA reads TGTGCCAGCAGCTTAATCGGGGGCAATGAGCAGTTCTTC. It is translated as CASSLIGGNEQFF.

V usage is TRBV19 and J usage is TRBJ2-6; D is possibly TRBD2 (5 bases). V dropped 3 bases and J dropped 2 bases, with 11 bases sitting between them. The CDR3 has 16 amino acids. The germline gives CDR1 LNHDA, CDR2 SQIVND (reference sequence). The CDR3 reads CASSIPWTAGANVLTF. CDR3 DNA sequence: TGTGCCAGTAGTATCCCCTGGACTGCTGGGGCCAACGTCCTGACTTTC.

A single count supports this clone. In DNA, the CDR3 is TGTGCCATCAGTGATAATAGCGGGGGGGAAGAGACCCAGTACTTC. It codes for CAISDNSGGEETQYF. This sequence joins TRBV10-3 and TRBJ2-5, with TRBD2 identical over 11 bases. The CDR3 contains 15 residues. The junction had 3 bases not matched to a gene; V was cut back by 3 bases and J by 3 bases. The germline V gene has CDR1 ENHRY and CDR2 SYGVKD.

The chain combines TRBV11-2 with TRBJ1-2; D unresolved. This CDR3 has 13 residues. Germline V gives CDR1 SGHAT, CDR2 FQNNGV. V lost 0 bases to trimming and J lost 4 bases, with 6 bases between them. The CDR3, as DNA: TGTGCCAGCAGCTTAGATCGCGGCTATGGCTACACCTTC. It is translated as CASSLDRGYGYTF.

This rearrangement joins TRBV27 to TRBJ1-1, with D perhaps TRBD1 (5 bases). The CDR3 is 12 amino acids. Looked up from germline, CDR1 is MNHEY and CDR2 is SMNVEV (reference sequence). Trimming left V 2 bases short and J 11 bases short, with 12 bases between. The CDR3 sequence is CASSLSQGRAFF. DNA for the CDR3: TGTGCCAGCAGTTTAAGTCAGGGTCGCGCTTTCTTT.

The rearrangement uses TRBV29-1 and TRBJ1-5, with 7 bases fitting TRBD1. V was clipped by 6 bases and J by 0 bases; unmatched bases: 5. This CDR3 contains 14 residues. Per the germline V gene, CDR1 is SQVTM and CDR2 is ANQGSEA. Written as DNA, the CDR3 is TGCAGCGTCCTACACAGGGGTAGCAATCAGCCCCAGCATTTT. Its protein product is CSVLHRGSNQPQHF.

This rearrangement joins TRBV5-1 to TRBJ1-6; the D gene is possibly TRBD1 (6 bases). Trimming left V 0 bases short and J 0 bases short, with 10 bases between. CDR3 length: 17 amino acids. Germline loops: CDR1 SGHRS, CDR2 YFSETQ. The CDR3 reads CASSLATGSSYNSPLHF. For the CDR3, the DNA is TGCGCCAGCAGCTTGGCTACAGGGAGCTCCTATAATTCACCCCTCCACTTT. The full variable domain, its missing parts supplied by reference TRBV5-1 and TRBJ1-6, is KAGVTQTPRYLIKTRGQQVTLSCSPISGHRSVSWYQQTPGQGLQFLFEYFSETQRNKGNFPGRFSGRQFSNSRSEMNVSTLELGDSALYLCASSLATGSSYNSPLHFGNGTRLTVT.

The gene calls are TRBV14 and TRBJ2-7, with D possibly being TRBD2 (6 bases). Germline-derived CDR1 and CDR2 are SGHDN and FVKESK. The CDR3 is 15 amino acids. V shed 0 bases and J shed 3 bases, with 12 bases lying between them. For the CDR3, the DNA is TGTGCCAGCAGCCAAGATGGGCAGGGACTCTACGAGCAGTACTTC. Amino acids: CASSQDGQGLYEQYF.

V and J are TRBV2 and TRBJ2-7, with 10 positions matching TRBD1. Germline values: CDR1 SNHLY, CDR2 FYNNEI. V was pared by 4 bases and J by 8 bases, with 8 bases of the junction left unmatched. The CDR3 spans 14 residues. The CDR3 DNA is TGTGCCAGCAGTGGGGACAGGGGCCGTGGTAAGCAGTACTTC. Its protein is CASSGDRGRGKQYF.

The chain couples TRBV11-2 to TRBJ2-7; 10 bases agree with TRBD1. V dropped 5 bases and J dropped 6; count of bases not matched to a gene: 10. Germline V gene sequence: CDR1 SGHAT, CDR2 FQNNGV. The CDR3 totals 15 residues. CDR3 residues: CASSQAGTGVFEQYF. The DNA of the CDR3 is TGTGCCAGCAGCCAAGCCGGGACAGGGGTCTTCGAGCAGTACTTC.

CDR3 sequence: CASSKVTGIKGYTF. CDR3 DNA sequence: TGTGCCAGCAGCAAAGTCACAGGGATCAAAGGCTACACCTTC. This chain connects TRBV21-1 to TRBJ1-2; the table calls TRBD1, which could not be checked here. TRBV21-1 is noted as a pseudogene. This CDR3 region has 14 residues.

This clone has just a few counts. As DNA, the CDR3 is TGCGCCAGCAGCCAGAGAACAGGGGGCTTCCCTGGCGAGCAGTACTTC. Its protein product is CASSQRTGGFPGEQYF. The chain has TRBV4-3 and TRBJ2-7, with 9 bases matching TRBD1. The germline CDR1 and CDR2 sequences are LGHNA and YSLEER. J was trimmed by 6 bases and V by 3 bases; bases with no gene match: 12. The length of the CDR3 is 16 residues.

V usage is TRBV7-9 and J usage is TRBJ2-3; unclear D gene. This CDR3 has 14 amino acids. In germline, CDR1 is SEHNR, CDR2 FQNEAQ (reference sequence). V shed 2 bases and J shed 5 bases, with 11 bases lying between them. CDR3: CASSLFSQLDTQYF. The CDR3 coding sequence is TGTGCCAGCAGCTTATTTTCCCAGTTAGATACGCAGTATTTT.

This clone was detected only a few times. The rearrangement uses TRBV10-1 and TRBJ1-1; 9 positions agree with TRBD1. The junction had 5 bases not matched to a gene; V was cut back by 8 bases and J by 4 bases. This CDR3 has 13 amino acids. Germline V gene data show CDR1 as WNHNN and CDR2 as SYGVQD (reference sequence). CDR3 amino acids: CASQSTGGTEAFF. The CDR3 bases are TGCGCCAGCCAATCGACAGGGGGCACTGAAGCTTTCTTT.

CDR3: CASSKKLGEQETQYF. The CDR3, as DNA: TGTGCCAGCAGCAAAAAGCTAGGGGAACAAGAGACCCAGTACTTC. V and J are TRBV7-3 and TRBJ2-5; D might be TRBD1 (5 bases). Trimming left V 5 bases short and J 2 bases short, with 15 bases between. This CDR3 is built from 15 residues. Germline CDR1 is SGHTA and CDR2 is FQGTGA. Full variable domain (rest looked up from reference TRBV7-3 and TRBJ2-5): GAGVSQTPSNKVTEKGKYVELRCDPISGHTALYWYRQSLGQGPEFLIYFQGTGAADDSGLPNDRFFAVRPEGSVSTLKIQRTERGDSAVYLCASSKKLGEQETQYFGPGTRLLVL.

The rearrangement links TRBV1 to TRBJ2-7; no check of the table's D call, TRBD1, against the DNA was made. TRBV1 is marked as a pseudogene. The CDR3 loop spans 15 amino acids. CDR3 coding DNA: TGCACCAGCAGCCAAAGGGGCGCAATGGGCTACGAGCAGTACTTC. As protein: CTSSQRGAMGYEQYF.

The chain joins TRBV19 to TRBJ2-1, with D possibly TRBD1 on 5 matching bases. Germline V gives CDR1 LNHDA, CDR2 SQIVND (reference sequence). V was cut by 4 bases and J by 10 bases, with 20 bases left in between. The CDR3 covers 15 residues. CDR3 sequence: CASSTQGTYNVEQFF. The CDR3 nucleotides read TGTGCCAGTAGTACCCAGGGAACCTACAATGTGGAGCAGTTCTTC.

The J gene is TRBJ2-5, the V gene TRBV9; 12 bases fit TRBD1. The CDR3 loop spans 15 amino acids. Germline CDR1 and CDR2: SGDLS and YYNGEE. The V gene end was trimmed by 0 bases and the J gene end by 5 bases; junction bases not matched to a gene: 2. CDR3 sequence reads: CASSVGDRGRETQYF. CDR3 DNA: TGTGCCAGCAGCGTAGGGGACAGGGGGCGGGAGACCCAGTACTTC.

The gene calls are TRBV4-1 and TRBJ2-5; a weak D match, TRBD1 (6 bases). Trimming shortened V by 2 bases and J by 7 bases, and 20 bases separated the two germline ends. This CDR3 is built from 16 residues. Germline V lookup: CDR1 MGHRA, CDR2 YSYEKL. DNA for the CDR3: TGCGCCAGCAGCCAATTCCGGGACACCACCGTGGGGACCCAGTACTTC. Translation gives CASSQFRDTTVGTQYF.

The chain uses TRBV19 and TRBJ1-1; 7 bases are shared with TRBD1. Germline trimming cut 6 bases from V and 4 bases from J; bases unmatched to any gene: 8. Germline V gene lookup returns CDR1 LNHDA and CDR2 SQIVND (reference sequence). The CDR3 is 14 amino acids. CDR3 residues: CASRVGAGGTEAFF. CDR3 in DNA: TGTGCCAGTAGGGTAGGGGCAGGGGGCACTGAAGCTTTCTTT.

The chain is built from TRBV5-4 and TRBJ2-3, with 10 nucleotides matching TRBD2. From germline, CDR1 is SGHNT and CDR2 YYREEE (reference sequence). There are 15 residues in the CDR3. Trimming at V came to 4 bases and at J to 6 bases, leaving 8 bases not matched to a gene. As DNA, the CDR3 is TGTGCCAGCAGCCCGGGACTAGCGTTGGACGATACGCAGTATTTT. Protein product: CASSPGLALDDTQYF.

Only a few counts were recorded for this clone. The chain uses TRBV6-4 and TRBJ2-3; 8 nucleotides align to TRBD2. V gave up 4 bases and J gave up 0 bases; unmatched junction bases: 3. CDR1 is MRHNA and CDR2 is SNTAGT in the germline V gene. The CDR3 sequence is 15 residues long. In DNA form, the CDR3 reads TGTGCCAGCAGTGTACTAGCGGCTAGCACAGATACGCAGTATTTT. This encodes CASSVLAASTDTQYF.

This clone has just a few counts. The V call is TRBV7-9, the J call TRBJ1-3; a weak D match, TRBD1 (6 bases). The V gene's germline CDR1 is SEHNR and CDR2 FQNEAQ (reference sequence). The CDR3 spans 14 residues. The V gene lost 1 base and the J gene lost 2 bases, with 6 bases spanning the gap. CDR3: CASSLGTAGNTIYF. DNA of the CDR3: TGTGCCAGCAGCTTAGGGACAGCTGGAAACACCATATATTTT.

V is TRBV28 and J is TRBJ2-1; tentative D call: TRBD2 (7 bases). This CDR3 spans 17 amino acids. V lost 7 bases and J lost 5, with 24 bases in between. Germline CDR1 reads MDHEN; CDR2 reads SYDVKM. The CDR3 reads CASKASGLGGEHNEQFF. For the CDR3, the DNA is TGTGCCAGCAAAGCTAGCGGCCTGGGGGGCGAACACAATGAGCAGTTCTTC.

J is TRBJ2-1 and V is TRBV7-6, with 8 nucleotides matching TRBD1. Unmatched junction bases numbered 5, after V lost 5 bases and J lost 2 bases. CDR1 is SGHVS and CDR2 is FNYEAQ in the germline V gene. The CDR3 length is 15 residues. The chain's CDR3 is CASSRGQGTYNEQFF. In nucleotides, the CDR3 is TGTGCCAGCAGCCGTGGACAGGGAACCTACAATGAGCAGTTCTTC.

Only one count was recorded for this clone. The rearrangement uses TRBV10-1 and TRBJ2-3, with D possibly being TRBD2 (5 bases). CDR1 and CDR2 from the germline V gene are WNHNN and SYGVQD (reference sequence). V shed 8 bases and J shed 1 base, with 10 bases lying between them. There are 13 residues in the CDR3. The CDR3: CASQAEGTDTQYF. DNA of the CDR3: TGCGCCAGCCAGGCGGAGGGCACAGATACGCAGTATTTT.

The chain has TRBV18 and TRBJ1-3; D might be TRBD1 (5 bases). V lost 2 bases to trimming and J lost 0 bases, with 20 bases between them. The CDR3 is made up of 19 amino acids. The germline CDR1 and CDR2 sequences are KGHSH and LQKENI. CDR3 DNA: TGTGCCAGCTCACCAACGGTTGGGGCGGTCGCCTCCTCTGGAAACACCATATATTTT. This gives the protein CASSPTVGAVASSGNTIYF.